The rows below give T cell receptor beta chains drawn from one sample of a study of Graves' ophthalmopathy and Graves' hyperthyroidism. TCRdb itself ran the multiplex PCR reads through MiXCR, one entry per CDR3 protein. Here the sample spans 600,000 to 950,000 distinct CDR3 sequences, roughly two fifths being singletons. Input material: peripheral blood. The receptors shown here come from an adult man with Graves' ophthalmopathy. Each CDR3 is given with its conserved first and last residue. The D gene is left open where the match is weak. Clone size is given for some rows only: seen once, a few or many times, or a class if the clone is expanded.

TRBJ2-2 . . TRBV29-1 CSVETSENTGELFF TGCAGCGTTGAGACAAGTGAAAACACCGGGGAGCTGTTTTTT
TRBJ1-6 . . TRBV2 CASSAAGSSYNSPLHF TGTGCCAGCAGCGCGGCTGGGAGCTCCTATAATTCACCCCTCCACTTT
TRBJ1-3 . . TRBV6-1 CAGRQALDPWNTIYF TGTGCTGGACGACAGGCTCTAGATCCTTGGAACACCATATATTTT
TRBJ2-5 . many TRBV11-2 CASSLSWVQGQTQYF TGTGCCAGCAGCTTATCGTGGGTGCAGGGGCAGACCCAGTACTTC
TRBJ2-5 . . TRBV7-9 CASSLATQYF TGCGCCAGCAGCTTGGCCACCCAGTACTTC
TRBJ1-5 . . TRBV12-3/TRBV12-4 CASSSVSVPQHF TGTGCCAGCAGTTCTGTATCGGTGCCCCAGCATTTT
TRBJ2-7 . once TRBV7-2 CASSLGYTGRYEQYF TGTGCCAGCAGCTTAGGTTACACGGGACGTTACGAGCAGTACTTC
TRBJ2-5 . many TRBV29-1 CSANHRDQETQYF TGCAGCGCAAACCACAGGGACCAAGAGACCCAGTACTTC
TRBJ1-4 . . TRBV5-4 CASSLDRASANEKLFF TGTGCCAGCAGCCTCGACCGAGCGTCGGCTAATGAAAAACTGTTTTTT
TRBJ1-2 . . TRBV7-2 CASRTTGYYGYTF TGTGCCAGCAGAACTACAGGGTACTATGGCTACACCTTC
TRBJ1-2 . many TRBV15 CATSRDRGYGYTF TGTGCCACCAGCAGAGATCGAGGGTATGGCTACACCTTC
TRBJ1-3 . few TRBV5-1 CASSNEGSPENTIYF TGCGCCAGCAGTAACGAGGGAAGCCCGGAAAACACCATATATTTT
TRBJ2-6 . . TRBV5-6 CASSLRWLSPGANVLTF TGTGCCAGCAGCTTGCGCTGGTTGTCACCTGGGGCCAACGTCCTGACTTTC
TRBJ1-2 TRBD1 . TRBV2 CASSEQGANGGYTF TGTGCCAGCAGTGAACAGGGGGCGAACGGAGGCTACACCTTC
TRBJ1-2 . . TRBV20-1 CSAREGGPYGYTF TGCAGTGCTAGAGAAGGAGGGCCCTATGGCTACACCTTC
TRBJ2-6 . few TRBV19 CAWSGARSSGANVLTF TGTGCCTGGAGTGGAGCCCGGAGTTCTGGGGCCAACGTCCTGACTTTC
TRBJ1-3 . many TRBV7-8 CASSYIPSGNTIYF TGTGCCAGCAGCTATATCCCCTCTGGAAACACCATATATTTT
TRBJ2-3 TRBD1 . TRBV29-1 CSVAGQGARDTQYF TGCAGCGTTGCGGGGCAGGGGGCAAGAGATACGCAGTATTTT
TRBJ2-5 . once TRBV15 CASSTTIQGSGETQYF TGTGCCAGCAGCACAACAATACAGGGATCCGGAGAGACCCAGTACTTC
TRBJ2-5 . . TRBV7-3 CASSPGPTGSPETQYF TGTGCCAGCAGCCCAGGACCGACAGGCTCCCCAGAGACCCAGTACTTC
TRBJ2-5 . many TRBV2 CASSGAGHQETQYF TGTGCCAGCAGTGGGGCAGGGCATCAAGAGACCCAGTACTTC
TRBJ2-2 TRBD1 . TRBV5-1 CASNLSQGAGTGELFF TGCGCCAGCAACTTGTCGCAGGGGGCGGGCACCGGGGAGCTGTTTTTT
TRBJ2-7 . . TRBV5-5 CASTVGHANEQYF TGTGCCAGCACCGTTGGACATGCCAACGAGCAGTACTTC
TRBJ1-4 . . TRBV7-2 CASSKTSLEKLFF TGTGCCAGCAGCAAGACGAGCCTCGAAAAACTGTTTTTT
TRBJ2-7 . few TRBV27 CASRGGIYDEQYF TGTGCCAGTAGGGGCGGGATTTACGACGAGCAGTACTTC
TRBJ2-2 . . TRBV7-9 CASSPRYGANTGELFF TGTGCCAGCAGCCCCCGTTACGGAGCAAACACCGGGGAGCTGTTTTTT
TRBJ2-7 . many TRBV5-1 CASSRSQGLGEQYF TGCGCCAGCAGCCGTTCACAGGGCCTGGGGGAGCAGTACTTC
TRBJ1-3 . once TRBV6-6 CASSPLEGLSGNTIYF TGTGCCAGCTCACCGCTGGAAGGGCTCTCTGGAAACACCATATATTTT
TRBJ1-6 TRBD1 few TRBV25-1 CASSPRQGNNSPLHF TGTGCCAGCTCACCAAGACAGGGAAATAATTCACCCCTCCACTTT
TRBJ2-7 TRBD1 . TRBV5-8 CASSSAQGKYEQYF TGTGCCAGCAGCTCGGCACAGGGGAAGTACGAGCAGTACTTC